Described below is a single T cell receptor beta chain sequence and its context. These data belong to a study of control samples from healthy donors and cancer patients. Sequencing used immunoSEQ multiplex PCR; TCRdb keeps in-frame clones, though not all of them. The sample has tens of thousands of clones, 93% seen once; the top ten hold roughly 1.5%. The CDR3 runs 12 residues. J lost 8 bases, V lost 3 bases, and 6 bases had no gene match. Germline loops: CDR1 SQVTM, CDR2 ANQGSEA. Sequencing was done on a sample of blood. The chain joins TRBV29-1 to TRBJ1-2; TRBD1 agrees at 7 bases. The TCR sequence derives from a woman aged 30 to 39 in good health. CDR3: CSVEGQGGGYTF. The CDR3, as DNA: TGCAGCGTTGAGGGTCAGGGGGGCGGCTACACCTTC. Using reference TRBV29-1 and TRBJ1-2 for the parts outside the CDR3, the full variable domain is SAVISQKPSRDICQRGTSLTIQCQVDSQVTMMFWYRQQPGQSLTLIATANQGSEATYESGFVIDKFPISRPNLTFSTLTVSNMSPEDSSIYLCSVEGQGGGYTFGSGTRLTVV.